The 8 T cell receptor beta chains presented below share a single source sample, sequenced in a study of shared clonotypes between healthy human individuals. The method was immunoSEQ multiplex PCR; TCRdb's version includes in-frame clones alone and lacks a portion of them. The sample lists about 1.1 million clones; 78% were seen once. The sample consisted of memory CD4+ T cells from PBMCs. Indicated subset: CD45RA-negative fraction. The source of these receptors is a man aged 18 to 29 in good health. Some clones in this sample may be carry-over from other donors' samples.

V and J are TRBV2 and TRBJ2-1, with D possibly being TRBD1 (7 bases). In germline, CDR1 is SNHLY, CDR2 FYNNEI. This CDR3 comprises 17 residues. Trimming shortened V by 8 bases and J by 0 bases, and 20 bases separated the two germline ends. The CDR3 spells CASCPETGRGSYNEQFF. For the CDR3, the DNA is TGTGCCAGCTGCCCCGAGACAGGGCGGGGCTCCTACAATGAGCAGTTCTTC.

This clone was recorded a few times. V gene TRBV4-1 combines with J gene TRBJ2-3; no clear D. The V and J ends lost 1 base and 5 bases respectively, with 10 bases between them. The CDR3 extends over 14 amino acids. Germline-derived CDR1 and CDR2 are MGHRA and YSYEKL. The DNA of the CDR3 is TGCGCCAGCAGCCAAGCAGGTGGGCGAGATACGCAGTATTTT. Encoded protein: CASSQAGGRDTQYF.

The gene calls are TRBV9 and TRBJ2-5; a weak D match, TRBD1 (5 bases). The CDR3 is 12 amino acids. Germline assignment: CDR1 SGDLS and CDR2 YYNGEE. The germline V and J ends were trimmed by 6 bases and 5 bases, with 11 bases remaining between them. The CDR3 nucleotides read TGTGCCAGCACGAAGGGGCGCGAGACCCAGTACTTC. It specifies CASTKGRETQYF.

The rearrangement links TRBV6-5 to TRBJ1-6; D ambiguous. The V gene lost 6 bases and the J gene lost 7 bases, with 13 bases spanning the gap. This CDR3 region has 14 residues. Germline CDR1 reads MNHEY; CDR2 reads SVGAGI. CDR3 residues: CASSYENYNSPLHF. The CDR3 region has the DNA TGTGCCAGCAGCTATGAGAATTACAATTCACCCCTCCACTTT.

CDR3 region: CASRARLGVNTGPYEQYF. CDR3 in DNA: TGTGCCAGCCGGGCCAGGTTGGGCGTAAATACAGGTCCCTACGAGCAGTACTTC. The chain uses TRBV2 and TRBJ2-7, with D possibly matching TRBD1 (5 bases). Germline values: CDR1 SNHLY, CDR2 FYNNEI. The V and J ends lost 8 bases and 2 bases respectively, with 28 bases between them. The CDR3 consists of 18 residues.

The rearrangement joins TRBV2 to TRBJ2-1, with 9 bases matching TRBD2. The CDR3 extends over 12 amino acids. CDR1 and CDR2 (germline): SNHLY, FYNNEI. Trimming removed 9 bases from V and 9 bases from J; junction bases left unmatched: 6. Here the CDR3 reads CASRRGRVEQFF. Written as DNA, the CDR3 is TGTGCCAGTCGCCGCGGGAGGGTTGAGCAGTTCTTC.

The J gene is TRBJ1-1, the V gene TRBV7-3, with D unresolved. The germline CDR1 and CDR2 sequences are SGHTA and FQGTGA. Between the trimmed V and J ends, which lost 3 bases and 0 bases, there was a span of 8 bases. The CDR3 has 14 residues. The CDR3 sequence is CASSFKTVNTEAFF. The CDR3 DNA sequence: TGTGCCAGCAGCTTCAAAACAGTGAACACTGAAGCTTTCTTT.

The gene calls are TRBV6-1 and TRBJ1-1; D remains unclear. V shed 11 bases and J shed 1 base, with 11 bases lying between them. Per germline, CDR1 MNHNS and CDR2 SASEGT. This CDR3 has 12 residues. The CDR3 DNA is TGTGCCTGCGGCAGGCGGAACACTGAAGCTTTCTTT. The encoded protein is CACGRRNTEAFF.